This TCR beta chain was identified during a study of cytotoxic CD8 clonotypes in ibrutinib-treated CLL. Findings and limits, study-wide: Clonality correlated strongly with circulating CD8+ T cells and exceeded age-matched healthy donors at baseline.

TCRdb keeps only in-frame clones here, not all; method: immunoSEQ multiplex PCR. The table has 45,000 to 50,000 clones, around 53% seen once. Concerning this clone itself: The antigen remains unidentified.

CDR3 length: 15 residues. Germline V gene lookup returns CDR1 MGHRA and CDR2 YSYEKL. The junction had 4 bases not matched to a gene; V was cut back by 0 bases and J by 2 bases. The V and J genes are TRBV4-1 and TRBJ2-7; 7 bases match TRBD2. Sample: PBMCs, taken after 12 months of ibrutinib treatment. This receptor was obtained from a human donor with chronic lymphocytic leukemia. The CDR3 region has the DNA TGCGCCAGCAGCCAAGAAGGTAGCGGGCCCTACGAGCAGTACTTC. It specifies CASSQEGSGPYEQYF.